Following are 20 T cell receptor beta chains from one sample sequenced in a study of T-cell reconstitution after alpha-beta-depleted transplantation in children. Unique molecular identifiers featured in how the TCRbeta library was prepared. TCRdb itself ran the PCR reads through MiXCR, one entry per CDR3 protein. The repertoire consists of a few hundred thousand distinct CDR3 sequences, with 25% to 30% occurring once and the leading ten covering under 45%. Sequencing used PBMCs, obtained before TCRalphabeta/CD19-depleted stem cell transplant. Receptors were obtained from a boy younger than two with Wiskott-Aldrich syndrome, due to receive a stem cell transplant.

The CDR3 DNA follows: TGTGCCAGCAGCTTAGTCCCCCAAGGGGTATATGAGCAGTTCTTC. This encodes CASSLVPQGVYEQFF. The V call is TRBV11-1, the J call TRBJ2-1, with a weak D call TRBD1 (5 bases). This CDR3 has 15 amino acids. V was clipped by 1 base and J by 8 bases, with 15 bases between them. Germline V gene data show CDR1 as SGHAT and CDR2 as FQDESV (reference sequence).

This clonotype has a handful of counts. This chain links TRBV4-2 with TRBJ2-1; 12 bases line up with TRBD2. Germline assignment: CDR1 LGHNA and CDR2 YNFKEQ. Losses at the gene ends were 4 bases for V and 9 bases for J; bases not matched to a gene: 7. The CDR3 runs to 15 residues. The CDR3 DNA reads as TGTGCCAGCAGCCCGTACCCGACTAGCGGGGGTGAGCAGTTCTTC. It codes for CASSPYPTSGGEQFF.

This clonotype was observed a handful of times. This chain uses TRBV5-1 with TRBJ2-3; 7 positions match TRBD2. The CDR3 spans 14 residues. Germline V CDR1 and CDR2: SGHRS, YFSETQ. V lost 4 bases and J lost 6; bases outside the gene matches: 8. The chain's CDR3 is CASSTGLVRDTQYF. The CDR3 coding sequence is TGCGCCAGCAGCACCGGACTAGTACGGGATACGCAGTATTTT.

J is TRBJ2-2 and V is TRBV5-1; TRBD1 is a possible D gene (5 bases). This CDR3 region has 16 residues. With 4 bases removed from V and 1 base from J, the gap between germline ends came to 14 bases. Germline lookup yields CDR1 SGHRS and CDR2 YFSETQ. The CDR3 loop reads CASSPDNRRNTGELFF. In DNA form, the CDR3 reads TGCGCCAGCAGCCCCGATAACAGGAGGAACACCGGGGAGCTGTTTTTT.

CDR3 protein: CASSLGNRNQPQHF. The CDR3, as DNA: TGTGCCAGCAGCTTGGGAAACCGCAATCAGCCCCAGCATTTT. V usage is TRBV5-8 and J usage is TRBJ1-5; no clear D gene. The CDR3 is made up of 14 amino acids. V was clipped by 0 bases and J by 2 bases, with 6 bases between them. Germline loops: CDR1 SGHTS, CDR2 YDEGEE.

V is TRBV7-3 and J is TRBJ1-1, with a weak D call TRBD1 (6 bases). CDR1 and CDR2 (germline): SGHTA, FQGTGA. The CDR3 sequence is 14 residues long. Between the trimmed V and J ends, which lost 4 bases and 4 bases, there was a span of 13 bases. In nucleotides, the CDR3 is TGTGCCAGCAGCTCTAAAGGGGGAGGCACTGAAGCTTTCTTT. It encodes CASSSKGGGTEAFF. Together with reference TRBV7-3 and TRBJ1-1, the CDR3 gives the full variable domain: GAGVSQTPSNKVTEKGKYVELRCDPISGHTALYWYRQSLGQGPEFLIYFQGTGAADDSGLPNDRFFAVRPEGSVSTLKIQRTERGDSAVYLCASSSKGGGTEAFFGQGTRLTVV.

The chain joins TRBV12-3 or TRBV12-4 to TRBJ1-5, with D unresolved. Trimming removed 5 bases from V and 7 bases from J, with 15 bases in between. This CDR3 has 14 amino acids. CDR3 sequence (DNA): TGTGCCAGCAGTCCAGGACCGGGCGGGCAGCCCCAGCATTTT. Protein sequence: CASSPGPGGQPQHF.

This clonotype was counted only a few times. J is TRBJ2-1 and V is TRBV12-3 or TRBV12-4; D possibly corresponds to TRBD2 (6 bases). V lost 6 bases, J lost 6 bases, and 12 bases lay in between. The CDR3 spans 13 residues. This CDR3 reads CASSYGLFNEQFF. DNA of the CDR3: TGTGCCAGCAGCTACGGACTATTCAATGAGCAGTTCTTC.

The chain uses TRBV5-1 and TRBJ2-7; possibly TRBD2 for D (6 bases). Looked up from germline, CDR1 is SGHRS and CDR2 is YFSETQ. Trimming took off 5 bases at V and 7 bases at J, with 16 bases between the two ends. The length of the CDR3 is 13 residues. CDR3 protein: CASRSGSLDEQYF. The CDR3 region has the DNA TGCGCCAGCAGATCCGGGAGCCTTGATGAGCAGTACTTC.

This clonotype was found a few times. The chain uses TRBV6-5 and TRBJ2-1; D possibly corresponds to TRBD1 (6 bases). This CDR3 comprises 17 residues. Per germline, CDR1 MNHEY and CDR2 SVGAGI. V lost 2 bases, J lost 7 bases, and 21 bases lay in between. The CDR3 DNA reads as TGTGCCAGCAGTTACCGAAAGACAGGCAGATTGGTAAATGAGCAGTTCTTC. It translates to CASSYRKTGRLVNEQFF.

V is TRBV20-1 and J is TRBJ2-1; D not resolved. Trimming shortened V by 0 bases and J by 1 base, and 10 bases separated the two germline ends. Per the germline V gene, CDR1 is DFQATT and CDR2 is SNEGSKA (reference sequence). The CDR3 loop spans 15 amino acids. The CDR3 DNA reads TGCAGTGCTAGAGACTACTCGGGTTCCTACAATGAGCAGTTCTTC. Translating gives CSARDYSGSYNEQFF.

This chain connects TRBV20-1 to TRBJ2-3, with a tentative D call TRBD2 (6 bases). V lost 5 bases to trimming and J lost 0 bases, with 15 bases between them. The CDR3 is 15 residues long. CDR1 and CDR2 (germline): DFQATT, SNEGSKA (reference sequence). The CDR3 loop is CSAGLGLASTDTQYF. The CDR3 DNA sequence: TGCAGTGCTGGACTGGGGCTAGCGAGCACAGATACGCAGTATTTT.

This sequence joins TRBV20-1 and TRBJ2-7, with D hard to call. Per germline, CDR1 DFQATT and CDR2 SNEGSKA (reference sequence). The CDR3 totals 13 residues. The ends were cut back, 5 bases at V and 0 bases at J, with 11 bases in the middle. The CDR3: CSASPVSSYEQYF. In nucleotides, the CDR3 is TGCAGTGCTTCGCCAGTGAGCTCCTACGAGCAGTACTTC.

The V and J genes are TRBV15 and TRBJ1-3; D is unclear. Trimming took off 0 bases at V and 4 bases at J, with 16 bases between the two ends. The CDR3 is 17 residues long. In germline, CDR1 is LNHNV, CDR2 YYDKDF (reference sequence). CDR3 sequence (DNA): TGTGCCACCAGCAGAGACGGGGTGTTGGGAACGGGAAACACCATATATTTT. As protein: CATSRDGVLGTGNTIYF.

This clonotype was recorded a few times. The V and J genes are TRBV12-3 or TRBV12-4 and TRBJ1-5; possibly TRBD1 for D (6 bases). Trimming removed 6 bases at V and 6 bases at J, with 18 bases between. The CDR3 is 15 amino acids. The CDR3 loop is CASSTGDTLGQPQHF. CDR3 DNA sequence: TGTGCCAGCAGCACCGGGGACACTCTCGGTCAGCCCCAGCATTTT.

This chain connects TRBV10-2 to TRBJ2-1; D is uncertain. CDR3 length: 14 amino acids. The V gene lost 6 bases and the J gene lost 5 bases, with 14 bases spanning the gap. Germline lookup yields CDR1 WSHSY and CDR2 SAAADI. The CDR3 loop is CASRGTEAHNEQFF. CDR3 nucleotides: TGCGCCAGCAGGGGAACAGAAGCTCACAATGAGCAGTTCTTC.

This clonotype has just a few counts. This chain connects TRBV5-4 to TRBJ2-1, with 11 positions matching TRBD2. J gave up 6 bases and V 2 bases, and 7 bases lay outside the gene matches. This CDR3 contains 16 residues. Germline-derived CDR1 and CDR2 are SGHNT and YYREEE (reference sequence). CDR3 sequence reads: CASSFLTSGRGNEQFF. The CDR3 coding sequence is TGTGCCAGCAGCTTCTTAACTAGCGGGAGAGGCAATGAGCAGTTCTTC.

This chain joins TRBV5-1 and TRBJ2-3, with TRBD2 matching over 7 bases. V shed 2 bases, J shed 3 bases, and the junction held 6 bases outside the gene matches. The CDR3 has 15 amino acids. Per the germline V gene, CDR1 is SGHRS and CDR2 is YFSETQ. This CDR3 is CASSLVGGKTDTQYF. CDR3 nucleotide sequence: TGCGCCAGCAGCTTAGTGGGAGGGAAAACAGATACGCAGTATTTT.

This sequence joins TRBV7-2 and TRBJ1-2; D not certain. Trimming took off 5 bases at V and 5 bases at J, with 15 bases between the two ends. This CDR3 region has 14 residues. Germline loops: CDR1 SGHTA, CDR2 FQGNSA. CDR3 DNA sequence: TGTGCCAGCAGCCCCTTCGGAAAGGAATATGGCTACACCTTC. As protein: CASSPFGKEYGYTF. Complete variable domain (other parts from reference TRBV7-2 and TRBJ1-2): GAGVSQSPSNKVTEKGKDVELRCDPISGHTALYWYRQSLGQGLEFLIYFQGNSAPDKSGLPSDRFSAERTGGSVSTLTIQRTQQEDSAVYLCASSPFGKEYGYTFGSGTRLTVV.

CDR3 amino acids: CASSESLGAKGYTF. The CDR3 nucleotides are TGTGCCAGCAGTGAAAGTCTGGGGGCGAAGGGCTACACCTTC. The rearrangement uses TRBV2 and TRBJ1-2, with a weak D call TRBD1 (6 bases). Per the germline V gene, CDR1 is SNHLY and CDR2 is FYNNEI. The length of the CDR3 is 14 residues. Trimming removed 2 bases at V and 8 bases at J, with 15 bases between.